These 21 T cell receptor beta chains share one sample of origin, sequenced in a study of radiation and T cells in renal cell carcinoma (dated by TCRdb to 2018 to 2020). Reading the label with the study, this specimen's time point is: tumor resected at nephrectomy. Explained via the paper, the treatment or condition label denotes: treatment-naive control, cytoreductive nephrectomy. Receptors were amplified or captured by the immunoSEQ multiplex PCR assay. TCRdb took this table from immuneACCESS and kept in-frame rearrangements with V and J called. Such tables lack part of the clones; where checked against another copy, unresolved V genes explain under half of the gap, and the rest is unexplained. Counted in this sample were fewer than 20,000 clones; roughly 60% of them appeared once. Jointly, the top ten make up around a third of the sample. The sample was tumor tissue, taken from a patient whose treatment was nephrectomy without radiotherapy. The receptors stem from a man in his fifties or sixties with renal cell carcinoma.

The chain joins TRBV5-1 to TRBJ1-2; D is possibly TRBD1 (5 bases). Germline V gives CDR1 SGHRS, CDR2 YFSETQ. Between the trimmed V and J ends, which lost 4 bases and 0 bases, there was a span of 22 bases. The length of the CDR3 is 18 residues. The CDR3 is CASSTGPPGRTTNYGYTF. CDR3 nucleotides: TGCGCCAGCAGCACGGGACCTCCGGGACGGACTACTAACTATGGCTACACCTTC.

The CDR3 here is CASSLETSGRYEQFF. The CDR3 nucleotides are TGTGCCAGCAGCTTAGAGACTAGCGGGAGATATGAGCAGTTCTTC. The V call is TRBV7-8, the J call TRBJ2-1; 12 bases map to TRBD2. With 1 base clipped from V and 8 bases from J, the junction kept 3 bases outside the gene matches. The CDR3 spans 15 residues. CDR1 and CDR2 from the germline V gene are SGHVS and FQNEAQ.

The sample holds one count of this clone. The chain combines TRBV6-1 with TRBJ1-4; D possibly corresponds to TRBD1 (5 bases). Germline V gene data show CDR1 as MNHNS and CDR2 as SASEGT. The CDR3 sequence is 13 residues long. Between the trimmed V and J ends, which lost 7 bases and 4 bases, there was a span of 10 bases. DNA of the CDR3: TGTGCCAGCACAGGGTCCCTTAATGAAAAACTGTTTTTT. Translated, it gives CASTGSLNEKLFF.

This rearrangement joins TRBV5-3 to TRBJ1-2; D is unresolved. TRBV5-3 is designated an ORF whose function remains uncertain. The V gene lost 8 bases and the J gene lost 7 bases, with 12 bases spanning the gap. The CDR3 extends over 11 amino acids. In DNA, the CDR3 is TGTGCCAGCAGCGGGCTCGGTGGCTACACCTTC. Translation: CASSGLGGYTF.

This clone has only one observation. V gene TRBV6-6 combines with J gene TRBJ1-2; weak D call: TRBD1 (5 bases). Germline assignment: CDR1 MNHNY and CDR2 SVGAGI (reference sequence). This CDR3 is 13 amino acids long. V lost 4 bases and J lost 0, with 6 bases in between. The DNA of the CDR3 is TGTGCCAGCAGTTCGACAGCTAACTATGGCTACACCTTC. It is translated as CASSSTANYGYTF.

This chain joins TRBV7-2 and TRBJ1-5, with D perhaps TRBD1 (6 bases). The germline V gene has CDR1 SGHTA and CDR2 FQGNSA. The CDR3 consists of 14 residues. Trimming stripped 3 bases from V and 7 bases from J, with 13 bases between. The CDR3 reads CASSFGGAGQPQHF. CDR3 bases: TGTGCCAGCAGCTTCGGGGGGGCGGGACAGCCCCAGCATTTT.

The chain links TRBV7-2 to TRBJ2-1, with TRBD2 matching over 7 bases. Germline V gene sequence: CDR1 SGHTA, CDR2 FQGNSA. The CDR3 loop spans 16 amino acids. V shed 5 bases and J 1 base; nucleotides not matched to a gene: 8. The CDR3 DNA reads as TGTGCCAGCAGCCGGACTAGTATCGGTTCCTACAATGAGCAGTTCTTC. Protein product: CASSRTSIGSYNEQFF.

The CDR3 region is CASKRDRGMYTEAFF. CDR3 bases: TGTGCCAGCAAGAGGGACAGGGGTATGTACACTGAAGCTTTCTTT. The V gene is TRBV13, the J gene TRBJ1-1, with 10 positions matching TRBD1. There are 15 residues in the CDR3. J was trimmed by 3 bases and V by 7 bases; bases with no gene match: 8. Germline V CDR1 and CDR2: PRHDT, FYEKMQ (reference sequence).

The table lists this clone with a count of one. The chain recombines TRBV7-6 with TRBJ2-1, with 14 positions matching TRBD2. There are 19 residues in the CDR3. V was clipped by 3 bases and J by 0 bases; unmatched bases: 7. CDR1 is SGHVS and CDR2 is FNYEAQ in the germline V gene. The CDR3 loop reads CASSFLPGLAGDSYNEQFF. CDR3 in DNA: TGTGCCAGCAGCTTTTTGCCGGGACTAGCGGGAGACTCCTACAATGAGCAGTTCTTC.

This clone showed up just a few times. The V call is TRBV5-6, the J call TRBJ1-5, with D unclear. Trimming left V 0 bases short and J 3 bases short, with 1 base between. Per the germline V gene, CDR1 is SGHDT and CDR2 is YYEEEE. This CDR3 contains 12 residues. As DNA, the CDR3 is TGTGCCAGCAGCTTGGCCAATCAGCCCCAGCATTTT. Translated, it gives CASSLANQPQHF.

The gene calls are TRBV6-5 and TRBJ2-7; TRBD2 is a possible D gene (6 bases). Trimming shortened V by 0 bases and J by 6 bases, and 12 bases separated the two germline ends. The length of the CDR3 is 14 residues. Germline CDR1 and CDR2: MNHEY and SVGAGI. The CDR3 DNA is TGTGCCAGCAGTTACTCGCCCGGCGGGGTCGAGCAGTACTTC. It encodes CASSYSPGGVEQYF.

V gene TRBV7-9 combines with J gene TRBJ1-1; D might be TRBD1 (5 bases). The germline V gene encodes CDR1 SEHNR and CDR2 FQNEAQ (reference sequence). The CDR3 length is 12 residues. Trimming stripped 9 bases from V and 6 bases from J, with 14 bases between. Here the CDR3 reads CASSIDRAEAFF. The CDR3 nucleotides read TGTGCCAGTAGTATAGACAGAGCTGAAGCTTTCTTT.

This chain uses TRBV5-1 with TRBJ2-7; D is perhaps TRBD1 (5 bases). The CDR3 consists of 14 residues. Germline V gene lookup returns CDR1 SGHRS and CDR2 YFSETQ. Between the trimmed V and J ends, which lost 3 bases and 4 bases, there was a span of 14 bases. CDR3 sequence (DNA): TGCGCCAGCAGCTCAACTTCAGGGCTGTACGAGCAGTACTTC. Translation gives CASSSTSGLYEQYF.

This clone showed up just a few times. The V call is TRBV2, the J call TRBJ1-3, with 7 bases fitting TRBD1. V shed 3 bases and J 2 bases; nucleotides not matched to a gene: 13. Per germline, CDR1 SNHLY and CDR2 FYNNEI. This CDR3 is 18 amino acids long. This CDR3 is CASSEYKRTGRAGNTIYF. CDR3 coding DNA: TGTGCCAGCAGTGAGTATAAGCGGACAGGTCGGGCTGGAAACACCATATATTTT.

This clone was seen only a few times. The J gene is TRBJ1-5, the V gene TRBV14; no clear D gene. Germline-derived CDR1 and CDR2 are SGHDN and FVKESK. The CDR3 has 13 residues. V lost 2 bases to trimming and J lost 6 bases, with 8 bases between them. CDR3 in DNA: TGTGCCAGCAGCCAAAGCCCGATTCAGCCCCAGCATTTT. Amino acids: CASSQSPIQPQHF.

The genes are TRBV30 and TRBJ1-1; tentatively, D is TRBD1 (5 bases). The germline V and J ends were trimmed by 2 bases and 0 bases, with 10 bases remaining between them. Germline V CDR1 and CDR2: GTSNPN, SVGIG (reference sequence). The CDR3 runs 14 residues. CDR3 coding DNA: TGTGCCTGGAGTCGGGGCATTCTGAACACTGAAGCTTTCTTT. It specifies CAWSRGILNTEAFF.

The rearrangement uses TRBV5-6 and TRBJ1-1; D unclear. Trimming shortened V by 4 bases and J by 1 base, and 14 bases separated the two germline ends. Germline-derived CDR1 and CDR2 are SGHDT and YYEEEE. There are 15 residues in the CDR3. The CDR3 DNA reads TGTGCCAGCAGCGCACGCAAGGGAAAGAACACTGAAGCTTTCTTT. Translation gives CASSARKGKNTEAFF.

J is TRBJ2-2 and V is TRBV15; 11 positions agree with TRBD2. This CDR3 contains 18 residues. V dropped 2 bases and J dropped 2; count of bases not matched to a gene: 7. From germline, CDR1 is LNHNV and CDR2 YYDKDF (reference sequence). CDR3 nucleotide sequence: TGTGCCACCAGCAGAAGACTAGCGGGGACAGCCAACACCGGGGAGCTGTTTTTT. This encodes CATSRRLAGTANTGELFF.

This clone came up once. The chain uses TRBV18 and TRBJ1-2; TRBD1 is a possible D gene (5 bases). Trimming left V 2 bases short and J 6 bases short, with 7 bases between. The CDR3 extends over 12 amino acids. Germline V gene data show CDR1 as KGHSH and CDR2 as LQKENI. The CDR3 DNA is TGTGCCAGCTCACCAGCAGGGCATGGCTACACCTTC. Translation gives CASSPAGHGYTF.

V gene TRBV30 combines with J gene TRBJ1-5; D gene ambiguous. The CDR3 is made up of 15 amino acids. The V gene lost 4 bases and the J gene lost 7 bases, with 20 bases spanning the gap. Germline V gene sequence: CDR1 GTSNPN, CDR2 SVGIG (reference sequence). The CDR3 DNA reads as TGTGCCTGGAATAACCGGGCCACCATGGGGCAGCCCCAGCATTTT. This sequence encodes CAWNNRATMGQPQHF.

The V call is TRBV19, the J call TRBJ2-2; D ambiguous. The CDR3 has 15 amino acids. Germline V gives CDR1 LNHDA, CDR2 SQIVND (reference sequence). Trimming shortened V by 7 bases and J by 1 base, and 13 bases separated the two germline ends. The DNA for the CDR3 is TGTGCCAGTACCCAATCGGCAGGGAACACCGGGGAGCTGTTTTTT. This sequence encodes CASTQSAGNTGELFF.